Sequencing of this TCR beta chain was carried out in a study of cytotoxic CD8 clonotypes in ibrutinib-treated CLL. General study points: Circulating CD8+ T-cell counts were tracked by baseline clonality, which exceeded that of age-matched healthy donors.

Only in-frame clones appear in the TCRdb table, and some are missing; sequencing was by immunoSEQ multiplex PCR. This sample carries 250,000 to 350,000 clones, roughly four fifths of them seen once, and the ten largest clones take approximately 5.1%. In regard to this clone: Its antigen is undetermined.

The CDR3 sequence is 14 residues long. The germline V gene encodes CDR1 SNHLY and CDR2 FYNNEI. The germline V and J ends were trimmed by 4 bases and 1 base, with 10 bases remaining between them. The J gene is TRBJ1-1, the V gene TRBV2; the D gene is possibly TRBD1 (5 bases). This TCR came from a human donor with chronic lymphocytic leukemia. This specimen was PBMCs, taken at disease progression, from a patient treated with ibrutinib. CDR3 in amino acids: CASSVGRANTEAFF. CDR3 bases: TGTGCCAGCAGTGTTGGCAGGGCGAACACTGAAGCTTTCTTT.